This entry lists 12 T cell receptor beta chains sequenced from one sample in a study of beta chain features in type 1 diabetes. Every bit of the isolated RNA underwent reverse transcription, so sequencing read expressed TCRB transcripts. The protocol was immunoSEQ multiplex PCR, while the TCRdb copy is restricted to in-frame clones and leaves out a portion. Of 250,000 or so clones in the sample, roughly 21% were seen once. No antigen has been identified for these receptors. Findings of the study overall: Moderate but significant shortening of TCRB CDR3s was recorded in all four CD4+ subsets from Type 1 diabetes patients.

The sample taken for sequencing was naive CD4+ T cells from blood. These receptors all come from a woman in her thirties or forties with type 1 diabetes.

This chain joins TRBV7-9 and TRBJ1-2; D perhaps matches TRBD1 (6 bases). V was shortened by 4 bases and J by 4 bases, with 16 bases between the two germline ends. Germline V CDR1 and CDR2: SEHNR, FQNEAQ (reference sequence). CDR3 length: 15 residues. The chain's CDR3 is CASSSTGTSGYGYTF. CDR3 DNA sequence: TGTGCCAGCAGCTCAACAGGGACGTCGGGCTATGGCTACACCTTC.

The chain's CDR3 is CASSKEKGTEAFF. DNA of the CDR3: TGTGCCAGTAGTAAGGAGAAGGGGACTGAAGCTTTCTTT. The chain employs TRBV19 and TRBJ1-1; D perhaps matches TRBD1 (5 bases). V was clipped by 4 bases and J by 5 bases, with 11 bases between them. The CDR3 covers 13 residues. Germline values: CDR1 LNHDA, CDR2 SQIVND (reference sequence).

This clone appeared a few times. This rearrangement joins TRBV7-3 to TRBJ2-5, with D perhaps TRBD1 (7 bases). V shed 6 bases and J shed 4 bases, with 12 bases lying between them. Per the germline V gene, CDR1 is SGHTA and CDR2 is FQGTGA. This CDR3 contains 13 residues. The CDR3 DNA reads as TGTGCCAGCAGTGGAGGGGGCCGAGAGACCCAGTACTTC. Its translation is CASSGGGRETQYF.

This clone occurred a few times. This chain uses TRBV4-3 with TRBJ1-1; D call uncertain. The germline V gene encodes CDR1 LGHNA and CDR2 YSLEER. The CDR3 extends over 13 amino acids. Trimming took off 5 bases at V and 1 base at J, with 8 bases between the two ends. The CDR3 DNA reads as TGCGCCAGCAGCGTACAGACGAACACTGAAGCTTTCTTT. It codes for CASSVQTNTEAFF.

CDR3: CASSREGGMNTEAFF. The CDR3, as DNA: TGTGCCAGCAGCCGCGAGGGGGGGATGAACACTGAAGCTTTCTTT. The chain is built from TRBV4-2 and TRBJ1-1; TRBD1 is a possible D gene (6 bases). The CDR3 is made up of 15 amino acids. V was shortened by 4 bases and J by 0 bases, with 12 bases between the two germline ends. CDR1 LGHNA and CDR2 YNFKEQ come from the germline V gene.

This clone was picked up a small number of times. The gene calls are TRBV28 and TRBJ2-5, with D unclear. The CDR3 has 12 residues. V dropped 3 bases and J dropped 2 bases, with 4 bases sitting between them. Germline V gene lookup returns CDR1 MDHEN and CDR2 SYDVKM. The CDR3 bases are TGTGCCAGCAGTTTCCTTCAAGAGACCCAGTACTTC. Encoded protein: CASSFLQETQYF. The whole variable domain, remainder taken from reference TRBV28 and TRBJ2-5, is DVKVTQSSRYLVKRTGEKVFLECVQDMDHENMFWYRQDPGLGLRLIYFSYDVKMKEKGDIPEGYSVSREKKERFSLILESASTNQTSMYLCASSFLQETQYFGPGTRLLVL.

This chain joins TRBV2 and TRBJ2-5, with D possibly being TRBD2 (5 bases). Per the germline V gene, CDR1 is SNHLY and CDR2 is FYNNEI. Trimming removed 6 bases at V and 2 bases at J, with 10 bases between. This CDR3 region has 13 residues. The CDR3 protein is CASRRAAQETQYF. The CDR3 DNA is TGTGCCAGCAGGAGGGCAGCTCAAGAGACCCAGTACTTC.

In its sample, this clone was seen a few times. The chain couples TRBV19 to TRBJ1-2; D uncertain. The CDR3 contains 12 residues. Germline V gives CDR1 LNHDA, CDR2 SQIVND (reference sequence). Trimming removed 7 bases at V and 3 bases at J, with 9 bases between. DNA of the CDR3: TGTGCCAGTACGAGCTTTGACTATGGCTACACCTTC. Translation gives CASTSFDYGYTF. Using reference TRBV19 and TRBJ1-2 for the parts outside the CDR3, the full variable domain is DGGITQSPKYLFRKEGQNVTLSCEQNLNHDAMYWYRQDPGQGLRLIYYSQIVNDFQKGDIAEGYSVSREKKESFPLTVTSAQKNPTAFYLCASTSFDYGYTFGSGTRLTVV.

This CDR3 is CAISGSERGPYEQYF. CDR3 coding DNA: TGTGCCATCAGTGGGTCAGAGAGGGGGCCCTACGAGCAGTACTTC. The V gene is TRBV10-3, the J gene TRBJ2-5, with 7 bases matching TRBD1. The J call is in doubt because the DNA end fits TRBJ2-7 better. The germline CDR1 and CDR2 sequences are ENHRY and SYGVKD. The CDR3 spans 15 residues.

This clone was detected a few times. The chain carries TRBV29-1 and TRBJ1-1; D is unresolved. The CDR3 consists of 11 residues. From germline, CDR1 is SQVTM and CDR2 ANQGSEA. Trimming removed 6 bases from V and 5 bases from J, with 10 bases in between. The CDR3 loop is CSVSRGTEAFF. The CDR3, as DNA: TGCAGCGTCTCCCGGGGTACTGAAGCTTTCTTT.

In DNA form, the CDR3 reads TGCGCCAGCAGCCGACTTACAGGGGACGAGCAGTACTTC. This codes for CASSRLTGDEQYF. The chain recombines TRBV4-3 with TRBJ2-7; TRBD1 agrees at 7 bases. Germline V gives CDR1 LGHNA, CDR2 YSLEER. V was clipped by 4 bases and J by 5 bases; unmatched bases: 5. The CDR3 extends over 13 amino acids.

In DNA form, the CDR3 reads TGTGCCAGCAGCGTAGGTGGCTCTAGCTCCTACAATGAGCAGTTCTTC. Translation gives CASSVGGSSSYNEQFF. The rearrangement links TRBV9 to TRBJ2-1; D unresolved. The CDR3 has 16 amino acids. The germline V and J ends were trimmed by 0 bases and 0 bases, with 10 bases remaining between them. Looked up from germline, CDR1 is SGDLS and CDR2 is YYNGEE.